This T cell receptor (beta chain) was documented in a study of PD-1 blockade in classical Hodgkin lymphoma. Measured with immunoSEQ multiplex PCR; TCRdb has only the in-frame clones, and not every one. The profile shows roughly 30,000 clones, around 84% of them singletons. This clone was seen just once. Time point denoted: cycle 4 day 1 (C4D1), after six to seven weeks of nivolumab. Every patient was affected by relapse after autologous stem cell transplantation, while exposure to brentuximab vedotin was not uniform. Magnetic negative selection was used to purify CD4+ T cells from thawed PBMCs. CDR1 and CDR2 from the germline V gene are MDHEN and SYDVKM. The CDR3 extends over 14 amino acids. V shed 7 bases and J shed 0 bases, with 10 bases lying between them.

The starting material was CD4+ T cells from blood, obtained before the fourth cycle of nivolumab. This sequence joins TRBV28 and TRBJ1-5; no reliable D call. This sequence originates from a human donor with classical Hodgkin lymphoma. This CDR3 is CASKGPYSNQPQHF. The CDR3, as DNA: TGTGCCAGCAAGGGCCCCTATAGCAATCAGCCCCAGCATTTT. Based on the CDR3 plus reference TRBV28 and TRBJ1-5, the full variable domain is DVKVTQSSRYLVKRTGEKVFLECVQDMDHENMFWYRQDPGLGLRLIYFSYDVKMKEKGDIPEGYSVSREKKERFSLILESASTNQTSMYLCASKGPYSNQPQHFGDGTRLSIL.